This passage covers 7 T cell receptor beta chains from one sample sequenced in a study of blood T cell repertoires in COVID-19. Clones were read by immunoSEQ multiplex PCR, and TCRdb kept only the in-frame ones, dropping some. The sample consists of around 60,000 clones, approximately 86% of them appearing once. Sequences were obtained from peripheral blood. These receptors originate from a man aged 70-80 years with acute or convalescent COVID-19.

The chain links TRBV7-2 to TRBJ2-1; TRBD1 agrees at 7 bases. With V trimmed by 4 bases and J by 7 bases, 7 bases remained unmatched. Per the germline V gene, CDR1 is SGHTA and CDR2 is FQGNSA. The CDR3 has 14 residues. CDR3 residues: CASSSYRGSNEQFF. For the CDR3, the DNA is TGTGCCAGCAGCTCGTACAGGGGAAGTAATGAGCAGTTCTTC.

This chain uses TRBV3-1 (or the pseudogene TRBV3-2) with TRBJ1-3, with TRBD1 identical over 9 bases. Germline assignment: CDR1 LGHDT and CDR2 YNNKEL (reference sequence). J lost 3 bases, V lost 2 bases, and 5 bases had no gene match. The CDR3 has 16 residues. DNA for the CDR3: TGTGCCAGCAGCCAACCGGGACAGGGTGGTGGAAACACCATATATTTT. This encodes CASSQPGQGGGNTIYF.

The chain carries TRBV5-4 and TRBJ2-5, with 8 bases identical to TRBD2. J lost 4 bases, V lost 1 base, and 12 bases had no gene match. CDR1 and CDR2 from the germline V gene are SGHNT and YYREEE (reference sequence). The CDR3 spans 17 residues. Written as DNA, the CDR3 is TGTGCCAGCAGCTTGCCCCCCTCGACTAGCGCCTTAGAGACCCAGTACTTC. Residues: CASSLPPSTSALETQYF.

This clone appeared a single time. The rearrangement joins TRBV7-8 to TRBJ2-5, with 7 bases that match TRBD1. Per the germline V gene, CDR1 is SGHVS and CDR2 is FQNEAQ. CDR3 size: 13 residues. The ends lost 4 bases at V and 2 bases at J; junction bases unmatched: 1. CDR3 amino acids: CASSSDRQETQYF. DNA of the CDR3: TGTGCCAGCAGCTCGGACAGGCAAGAGACCCAGTACTTC.

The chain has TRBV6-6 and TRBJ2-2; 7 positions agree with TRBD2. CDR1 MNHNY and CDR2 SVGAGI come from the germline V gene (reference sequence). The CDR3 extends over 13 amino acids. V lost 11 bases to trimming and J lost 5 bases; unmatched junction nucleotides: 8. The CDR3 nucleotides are TGTGCCGGGGGGGTATCGTGGACCGGGGAGCTGTTTTTT. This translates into CAGGVSWTGELFF.

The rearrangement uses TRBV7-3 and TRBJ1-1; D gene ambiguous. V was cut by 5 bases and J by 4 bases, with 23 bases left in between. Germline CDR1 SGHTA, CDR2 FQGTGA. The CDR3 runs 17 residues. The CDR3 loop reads CASSISTGGSWPTEAFF. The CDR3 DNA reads TGTGCCAGCAGCATAAGCACGGGTGGATCGTGGCCCACTGAAGCTTTCTTT.

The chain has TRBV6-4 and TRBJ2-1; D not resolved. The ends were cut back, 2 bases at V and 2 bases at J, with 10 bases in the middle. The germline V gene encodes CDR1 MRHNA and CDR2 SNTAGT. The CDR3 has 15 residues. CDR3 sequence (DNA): TGTGCCAGCAGTGACCCCAGGTTCACCTACAATGAGCAGTTCTTC. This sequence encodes CASSDPRFTYNEQFF.